This entry is about one T cell receptor beta chain. As yet, its antigen is unknown. Per germline, CDR1 SGHNT and CDR2 YYREEE (reference sequence). Deletions cut 0 bases from V and 5 bases from J, with 14 bases between. The CDR3 contains 15 residues. Extraction of roughly 2 micrograms of genomic DNA from cryopreserved PBMCs supplied material for TCR beta libraries. The sample comes from a study of cytotoxic CD8 clonotypes in ibrutinib-treated CLL. At the level of the study: Response specimens were obtained following a median treatment duration of approximately 12 months, with a range of 6 to 36. The study's findings and limits: In comparison with age-matched healthy donors, baseline clonality was higher and tracked circulating CD8+ T-cell counts. The study found clonality rose at ibrutinib response, then fell toward baseline at progression.

Sequencing was performed with immunoSEQ multiplex PCR; in TCRdb, only in-frame clones are kept and a portion is missing. The table lists 160,000 or so clones, about 88% of them singletons. The TCR sequence derives from a human donor with chronic lymphocytic leukemia. The chain combines TRBV5-4 with TRBJ2-5, with D possibly TRBD2 on 5 matching bases. The material sequenced was PBMCs, taken at disease progression, from a patient treated with ibrutinib. The CDR3 sequence is CASSLGADRRETQYF. The CDR3, as DNA: TGTGCCAGCAGCTTGGGAGCGGATAGAAGGGAGACCCAGTACTTC. The full variable domain, in which reference TRBV5-4 and TRBJ2-5 provide the parts outside the CDR3, is ETGVTQSPTHLIKTRGQQVTLRCSSQSGHNTVSWYQQALGQGPQFIFQYYREEENGRGNFPPRFSGLQFPNYSSELNVNALELDDSALYLCASSLGADRRETQYFGPGTRLLVL.